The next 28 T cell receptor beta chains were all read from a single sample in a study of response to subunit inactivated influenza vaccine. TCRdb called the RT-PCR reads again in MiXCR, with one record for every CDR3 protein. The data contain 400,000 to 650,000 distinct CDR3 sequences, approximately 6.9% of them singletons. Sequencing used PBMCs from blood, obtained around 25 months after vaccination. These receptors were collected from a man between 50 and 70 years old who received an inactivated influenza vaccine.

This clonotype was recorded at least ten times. For the CDR3, the DNA is TGTGCCAGCAGCCCCCGCGGGGACACAGATACGCAGTATTTT. Translating gives CASSPRGDTDTQYF. The V call is TRBV14, the J call TRBJ2-3, with D perhaps TRBD2 (6 bases). This CDR3 has 14 amino acids. Germline V lookup: CDR1 SGHDN, CDR2 FVKESK. V shed 4 bases and J shed 2 bases, with 10 bases lying between them. The variable domain in full, with the rest retrieved from reference TRBV14 and TRBJ2-3, is EAGVTQFPSHSVIEKGQTVTLRCDPISGHDNLYWYRRVMGKEIKFLLHFVKESKQDESGMPNNRFLAERTGGTYSTLKVQPAELEDSGVYFCASSPRGDTDTQYFGPGTRLTVL.

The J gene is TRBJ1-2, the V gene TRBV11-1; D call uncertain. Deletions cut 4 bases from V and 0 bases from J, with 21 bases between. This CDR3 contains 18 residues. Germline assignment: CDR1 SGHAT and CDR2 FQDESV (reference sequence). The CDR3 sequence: CASSSGDVGTRANYGYTF. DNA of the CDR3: TGTGCCAGCAGCTCCGGAGATGTGGGCACGAGAGCTAACTATGGCTACACCTTC. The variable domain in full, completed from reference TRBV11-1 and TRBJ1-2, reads EAEVAQSPRYKITEKSQAVAFWCDPISGHATLYWYRQILGQGPELLVQFQDESVVDDSQLPKDRFSAERLKGVDSTLKIQPAELGDSAMYLCASSSGDVGTRANYGYTFGSGTRLTVV.

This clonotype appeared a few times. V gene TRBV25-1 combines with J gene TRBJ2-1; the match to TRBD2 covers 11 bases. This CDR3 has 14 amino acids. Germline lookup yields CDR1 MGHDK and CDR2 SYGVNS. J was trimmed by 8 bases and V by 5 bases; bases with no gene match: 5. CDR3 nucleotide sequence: TGTGCCAGCAGTTTAGCGGGGGGGTATCATGAGCAGTTCTTC. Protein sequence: CASSLAGGYHEQFF.

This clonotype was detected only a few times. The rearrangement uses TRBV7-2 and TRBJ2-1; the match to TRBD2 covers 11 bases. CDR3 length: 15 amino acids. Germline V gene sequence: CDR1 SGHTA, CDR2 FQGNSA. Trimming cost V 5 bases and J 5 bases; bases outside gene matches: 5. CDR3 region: CASSRTSGLNNEQFF. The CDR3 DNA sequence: TGTGCCAGCAGCAGGACTAGCGGGTTAAACAATGAGCAGTTCTTC.

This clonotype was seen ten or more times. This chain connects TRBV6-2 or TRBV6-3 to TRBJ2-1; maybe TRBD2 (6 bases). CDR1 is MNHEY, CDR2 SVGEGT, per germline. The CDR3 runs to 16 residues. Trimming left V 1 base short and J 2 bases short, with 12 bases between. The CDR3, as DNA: TGTGCCAGCAGTTACTGGGGGGAAACTACCTACAATGAGCAGTTCTTC. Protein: CASSYWGETTYNEQFF.

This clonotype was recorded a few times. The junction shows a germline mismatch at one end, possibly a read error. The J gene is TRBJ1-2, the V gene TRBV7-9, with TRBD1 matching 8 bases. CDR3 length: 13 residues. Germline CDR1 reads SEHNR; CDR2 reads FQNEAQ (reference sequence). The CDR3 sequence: CASSLRSDRDLAF. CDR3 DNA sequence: TGTGCCAGCAGCTTAAGGTCGGACAGGGACCTAGCCTTC.

For the CDR3, the DNA is TGCAGTGCTAGCGAACAGGGGATTAGCACAGATACGCAGTATTTT. Its protein is CSASEQGISTDTQYF. This chain links TRBV20-1 with TRBJ2-3, with 7 bases identical to TRBD1. The germline gives CDR1 DFQATT, CDR2 SNEGSKA (reference sequence). The CDR3 has 15 residues. V lost 3 bases to trimming and J lost 0 bases; unmatched junction nucleotides: 6.

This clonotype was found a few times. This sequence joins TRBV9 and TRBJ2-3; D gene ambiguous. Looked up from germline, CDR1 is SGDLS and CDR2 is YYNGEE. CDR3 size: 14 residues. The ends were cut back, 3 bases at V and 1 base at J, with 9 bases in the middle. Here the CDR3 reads CASSASVGTDTQYF. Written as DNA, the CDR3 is TGTGCCAGCAGCGCCAGCGTGGGCACAGATACGCAGTATTTT. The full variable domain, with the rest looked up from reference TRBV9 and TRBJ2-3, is DSGVTQTPKHLITATGQRVTLRCSPRSGDLSVYWYQQSLDQGLQFLIQYYNGEERAKGNILERFSAQQFPDLHSELNLSSLELGDSALYFCASSASVGTDTQYFGPGTRLTVL.

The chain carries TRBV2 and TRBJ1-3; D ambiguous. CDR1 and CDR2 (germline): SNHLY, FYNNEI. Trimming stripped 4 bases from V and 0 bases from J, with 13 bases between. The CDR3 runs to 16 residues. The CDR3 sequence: CASSGRVAVSGNTIYF. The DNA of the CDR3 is TGTGCCAGCAGTGGACGCGTGGCAGTCTCTGGAAACACCATATATTTT. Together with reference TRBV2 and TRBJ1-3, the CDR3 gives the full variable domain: EPEVTQTPSHQVTQMGQEVILRCVPISNHLYFYWYRQILGQKVEFLVSFYNNEISEKSEIFDDQFSVERPDGSNFTLKIRSTKLEDSAMYFCASSGRVAVSGNTIYFGEGSWLTVV.

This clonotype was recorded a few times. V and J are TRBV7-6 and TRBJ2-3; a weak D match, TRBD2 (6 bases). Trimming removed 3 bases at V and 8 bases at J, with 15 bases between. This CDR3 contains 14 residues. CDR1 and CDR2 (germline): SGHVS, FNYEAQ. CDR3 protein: CASSLGDFSGTQYF. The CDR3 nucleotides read TGTGCCAGCAGCTTGGGGGACTTTTCGGGTACGCAGTATTTT.

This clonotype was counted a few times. CDR3 sequence reads: CASMGLGSYNEQFF. CDR3 nucleotide sequence: TGTGCCAGCATGGGACTAGGCTCCTACAATGAGCAGTTCTTC. The chain links TRBV12-3 or TRBV12-4 to TRBJ2-1; 8 bases are a match to TRBD2. J lost 0 bases, V lost 7 bases, and 2 bases had no gene match. This CDR3 has 14 residues.

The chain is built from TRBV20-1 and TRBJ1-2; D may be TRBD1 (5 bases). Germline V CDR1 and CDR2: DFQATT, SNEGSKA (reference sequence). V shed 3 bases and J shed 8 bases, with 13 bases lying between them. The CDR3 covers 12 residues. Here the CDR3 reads CSASAQGGGYTF. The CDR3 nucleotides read TGCAGTGCTAGCGCTCAGGGAGGCGGCTACACCTTC.

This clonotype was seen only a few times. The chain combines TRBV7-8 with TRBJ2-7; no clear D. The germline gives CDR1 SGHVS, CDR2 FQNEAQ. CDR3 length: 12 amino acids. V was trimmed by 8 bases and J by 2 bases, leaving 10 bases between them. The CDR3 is CASGSRPYEQYF. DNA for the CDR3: TGTGCCAGCGGTAGTAGACCCTACGAGCAGTACTTC.

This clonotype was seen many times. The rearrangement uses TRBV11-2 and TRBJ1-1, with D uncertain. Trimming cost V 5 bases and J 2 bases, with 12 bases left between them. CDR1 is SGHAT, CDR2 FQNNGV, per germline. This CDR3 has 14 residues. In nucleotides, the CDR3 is TGTGCCAGCAGCCCCAGAAGGGTAAACACTGAAGCTTTCTTT. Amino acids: CASSPRRVNTEAFF.

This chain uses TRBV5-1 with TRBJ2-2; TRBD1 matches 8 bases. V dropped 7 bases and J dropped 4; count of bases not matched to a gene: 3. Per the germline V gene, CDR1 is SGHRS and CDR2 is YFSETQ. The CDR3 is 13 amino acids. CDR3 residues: CASGQGPTGELFF. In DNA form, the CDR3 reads TGCGCCAGCGGACAGGGCCCCACCGGGGAGCTGTTTTTT.

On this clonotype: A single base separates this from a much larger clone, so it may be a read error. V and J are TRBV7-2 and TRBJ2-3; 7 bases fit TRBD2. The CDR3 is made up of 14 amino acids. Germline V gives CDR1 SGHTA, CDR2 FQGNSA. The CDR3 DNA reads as TGTGCCAGCAGCTTAATGACTAGCACAGATACGCGGTATTTT. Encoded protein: CASSLMTSTDTRYF. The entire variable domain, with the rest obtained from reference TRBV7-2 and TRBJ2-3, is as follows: GAGVSQSPSNKVTEKGKDVELRCDPISGHTALYWYRQSLGQGLEFLIYFQGNSAPDKSGLPSDRFSAERTGGSVSTLTIQRTQQEDSAVYLCASSLMTSTDTRYFGPGTRLTVL.

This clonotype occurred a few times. The CDR3 loop is CAISESNIRRGPNYGYTF. The DNA for the CDR3 is TGTGCCATCAGTGAGTCGAACATCCGAAGGGGGCCGAACTATGGCTACACCTTC. The J gene is TRBJ1-2, the V gene TRBV10-3; TRBD1 agrees at 7 bases. V lost 0 bases to trimming and J lost 2 bases; unmatched junction nucleotides: 12. Germline V CDR1 and CDR2: ENHRY, SYGVKD. The CDR3 length is 18 residues.

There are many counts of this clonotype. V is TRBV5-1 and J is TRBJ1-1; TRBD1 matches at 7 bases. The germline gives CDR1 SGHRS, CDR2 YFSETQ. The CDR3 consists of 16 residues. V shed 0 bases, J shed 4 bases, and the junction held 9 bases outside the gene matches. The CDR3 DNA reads TGCGCCAGCAGCTTGGGACAGGGAACTCTGGGCACTGAAGCTTTCTTT. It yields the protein CASSLGQGTLGTEAFF.

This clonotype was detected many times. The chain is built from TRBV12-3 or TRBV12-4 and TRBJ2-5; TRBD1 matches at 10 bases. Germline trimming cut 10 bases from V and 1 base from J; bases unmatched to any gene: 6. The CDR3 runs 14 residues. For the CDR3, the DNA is TGTGCCACCCGACAGGGGGCCATCCAAGAGACCCAGTACTTC. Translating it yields CATRQGAIQETQYF.

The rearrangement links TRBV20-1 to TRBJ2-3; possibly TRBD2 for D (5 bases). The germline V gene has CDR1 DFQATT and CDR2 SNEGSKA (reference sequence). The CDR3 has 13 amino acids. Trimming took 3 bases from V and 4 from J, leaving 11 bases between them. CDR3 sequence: CSASGLTADTQYF. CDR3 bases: TGCAGTGCTAGTGGACTCACGGCAGATACGCAGTATTTT.

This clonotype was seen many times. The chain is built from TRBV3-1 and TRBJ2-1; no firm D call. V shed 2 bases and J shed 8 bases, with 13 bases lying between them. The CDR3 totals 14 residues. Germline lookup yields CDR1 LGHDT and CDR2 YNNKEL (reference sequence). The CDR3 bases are TGTGCCAGCAGCCAATGGGAAAGGGCACATGAGCAGTTCTTC. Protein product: CASSQWERAHEQFF.

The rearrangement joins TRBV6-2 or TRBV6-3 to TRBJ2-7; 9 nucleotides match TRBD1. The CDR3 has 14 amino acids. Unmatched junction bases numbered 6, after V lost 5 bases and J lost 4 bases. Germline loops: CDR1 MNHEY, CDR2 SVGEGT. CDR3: CASSGKTGGYEQYF. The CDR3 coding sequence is TGTGCCAGCAGTGGAAAGACAGGGGGGTACGAGCAGTACTTC.

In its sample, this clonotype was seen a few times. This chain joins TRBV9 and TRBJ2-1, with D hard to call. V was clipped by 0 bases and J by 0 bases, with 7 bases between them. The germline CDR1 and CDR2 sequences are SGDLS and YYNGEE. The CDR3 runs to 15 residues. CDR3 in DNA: TGTGCCAGCAGCGTAGCACCGAGCTCCTACAATGAGCAGTTCTTC. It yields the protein CASSVAPSSYNEQFF.

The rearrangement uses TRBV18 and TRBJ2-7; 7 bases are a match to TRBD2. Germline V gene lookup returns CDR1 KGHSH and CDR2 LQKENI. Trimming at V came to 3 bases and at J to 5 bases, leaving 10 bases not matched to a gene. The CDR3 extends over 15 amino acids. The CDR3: CASSPQASGPHEQYF. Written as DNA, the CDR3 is TGTGCCAGCTCACCTCAGGCTAGCGGCCCGCACGAGCAGTACTTC.

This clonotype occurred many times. The CDR3 coding sequence is TGCGCCAGCAGCTTGGACGGGGGCAGCGGTGAAGCTTTCTTT. This codes for CASSLDGGSGEAFF. The chain has TRBV5-1 and TRBJ1-1, with D perhaps matching TRBD1 (6 bases). Trimming removed 0 bases at V and 7 bases at J, with 13 bases between. This CDR3 is built from 14 residues. Per germline, CDR1 SGHRS and CDR2 YFSETQ.

The CDR3, as DNA: TGTGCCAGCAGTTTTCAGGGGGGGTGGGGGCAAGAGACCCAGTACTTC. It specifies CASSFQGGWGQETQYF. The chain recombines TRBV12-3 or TRBV12-4 with TRBJ2-5, with D perhaps matching TRBD1 or TRBD2 (7 bases each). The CDR3 is 16 residues long. V lost 3 bases, J lost 2 bases, and 16 bases lay in between.

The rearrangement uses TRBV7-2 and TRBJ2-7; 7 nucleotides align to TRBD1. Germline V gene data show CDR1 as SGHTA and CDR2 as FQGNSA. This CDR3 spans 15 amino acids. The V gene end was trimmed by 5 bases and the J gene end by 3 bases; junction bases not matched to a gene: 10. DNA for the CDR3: TGTGCCAGCAGCAAGGGGGCGGACATGTACTACGAGCAGTACTTC. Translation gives CASSKGADMYYEQYF.

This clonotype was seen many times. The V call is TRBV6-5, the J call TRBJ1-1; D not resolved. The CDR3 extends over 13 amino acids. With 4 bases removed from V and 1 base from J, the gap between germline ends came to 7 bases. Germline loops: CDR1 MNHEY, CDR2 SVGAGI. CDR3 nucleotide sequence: TGTGCCAGCAGTTGGGCGGGGAACACTGAAGCTTTCTTT. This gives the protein CASSWAGNTEAFF.